These 22 T cell receptor beta chains were all obtained from the same sample, sequenced in a study of CD8 T cells in ankylosing spondylitis (TCRdb year 2017). Here is what the overall study found, with its caveats: Blood from ankylosing spondylitis patients appeared to be characterized by a TCR beta motif composed of about eight highly homologous amino acid variants.

Libraries came from 5' RACE. Sequencing used an Illumina HiSeq 2500. The public sequencing data were trimmed at Q25 with fastp and processed into clonotypes with MiXCR by TCRdb, which kept only in-frame beta chains. Here each entry gathers all rows of one CDR3 protein and keeps the most common genes and DNA. The sample has fewer than 550,000 distinct CDR3 sequences on record, 5.3% of them singletons. The ten largest clones capture approximately 4% of the sample. For these receptors, no antigen is known. Sample: blood, either unsorted or a sorted T cell fraction (not recorded which). The receptors stem from a male donor with ankylosing spondylitis.

In the case of this clonotype: At one end the junction does not follow the germline gene, possibly because of a read error. This chain links TRBV20-1 with TRBJ2-3; 8 bases line up with TRBD1. Germline CDR1 is DFQATT and CDR2 is SNEGSKA (reference sequence). The CDR3 totals 15 residues. For the CDR3, the DNA is TGCTGTGCCCCTATGAGGGACAGGCCCGGGGATACGCAGTATTTT. It yields the protein CCAPMRDRPGDTQYF.

This clonotype came up many times. The V and J genes are TRBV20-1 and TRBJ2-7; TRBD2 agrees at 9 bases. Trimming cost V 0 bases and J 4 bases; bases outside gene matches: 13. The V gene's germline CDR1 is DFQATT and CDR2 SNEGSKA (reference sequence). The CDR3 consists of 17 residues. CDR3 region: CSARDLEVAGEIYEQYF. The DNA for the CDR3 is TGCAGTGCTAGAGATCTCGAGGTAGCGGGGGAAATTTACGAGCAGTACTTC.

This clonotype occurred many times. The chain has TRBV4-3 and TRBJ2-7; TRBD1 is a possible D gene (6 bases). V shed 1 base and J shed 0 bases, with 10 bases lying between them. This CDR3 spans 15 amino acids. Germline CDR1 reads LGHNA; CDR2 reads YSLEER. DNA for the CDR3: TGCGCCAGCAGCCAAGTTAGGGGGAGCTCCTACGAGCAGTACTTC. It yields the protein CASSQVRGSSYEQYF.

In this sample, this clonotype turned up many times. V usage is TRBV4-3 and J usage is TRBJ1-2; the match to TRBD1 covers 7 bases. V lost 4 bases to trimming and J lost 2 bases; unmatched junction nucleotides: 10. Per germline, CDR1 LGHNA and CDR2 YSLEER. The CDR3 runs 16 residues. The CDR3 sequence: CASSLKGGTVNYGYTF. In DNA, the CDR3 is TGCGCCAGCAGCCTTAAAGGTGGGACAGTCAACTATGGCTACACCTTC.

The table lists this clonotype with a count of one. CDR3 residues: CASRTDPSSYNEQFF. DNA of the CDR3: TGTGCCAGCAGAACAGACCCGAGCTCCTACAATGAGCAGTTCTTC. V and J are TRBV7-2 and TRBJ2-1; no clear D gene. From germline, CDR1 is SGHTA and CDR2 FQGNSA. Trimming cost V 6 bases and J 0 bases, with 12 bases left between them. The CDR3 runs 15 residues.

This clonotype occurred many times. The chain carries TRBV5-1 and TRBJ2-7, with 7 bases that match TRBD2. The CDR3 length is 15 residues. The J segment lost 4 bases and the V segment lost 1 base, leaving 8 bases of the junction unmatched. The V gene's germline CDR1 is SGHRS and CDR2 YFSETQ. Written as DNA, the CDR3 is TGCGCCAGCAGCTTGTGGGAGGGTTTGGGGTACGAGCAGTACTTC. This translates into CASSLWEGLGYEQYF.

In its sample, this clonotype was seen many times. CDR3 bases: TGTGCCAGCAGCCCGTCGGTAGGCCGCTGGAGGGACACTGAAGCTTTCTTT. This codes for CASSPSVGRWRDTEAFF. The chain uses TRBV12-3 or TRBV12-4 and TRBJ1-1; D gene uncertain. V lost 6 bases to trimming and J lost 3 bases, with 23 bases between them. This CDR3 comprises 17 residues.

Ten or more counts support this clonotype. The gene calls are TRBV7-2 and TRBJ1-2; TRBD1 matches 11 bases. V lost 3 bases and J lost 7; bases outside the gene matches: 1. The CDR3 sequence is 13 residues long. Germline assignment: CDR1 SGHTA and CDR2 FQGNSA. The CDR3 nucleotides are TGTGCCAGCAGCTTCGGGACAGGGGGTGGCTACACCTTC. Translated, it gives CASSFGTGGGYTF.

This rearrangement joins TRBV5-5 to TRBJ2-6; no clear D. The V end was cut by 3 bases, the J end by 0 bases, with 10 bases between. CDR3 length equals 16 residues. Germline V gene data show CDR1 as SGHKS and CDR2 as YYEKEE (reference sequence). CDR3 sequence: CASSSATSSGANVLTF. The CDR3 nucleotides read TGTGCCAGCAGCTCGGCGACTTCCTCTGGGGCCAACGTCCTGACTTTC. Combining the CDR3 with reference TRBV5-5 and TRBJ2-6 gives the whole variable domain DAGVTQSPTHLIKTRGQQVTLRCSPISGHKSVSWYQQVLGQGPQFIFQYYEKEERGRGNFPDRFSARQFPNYSSELNVNALLLGDSALYLCASSSATSSGANVLTFGAGSRLTVL.

The chain has TRBV24-1 and TRBJ2-1, with TRBD1 matching 9 bases. V lost 3 bases to trimming and J lost 8 bases; unmatched junction nucleotides: 10. The length of the CDR3 is 16 residues. CDR1 is KGHDR, CDR2 SFDVKD, per germline. The DNA of the CDR3 is TGTGCCACCAGTGATCCCCGACAGGGGGGATTCCATGAGCAGTTCTTC. It translates to CATSDPRQGGFHEQFF.

This clonotype has a count of ten or more. The chain carries TRBV20-1 and TRBJ2-1; maybe TRBD2 (5 bases). Trimming removed 6 bases at V and 4 bases at J, with 10 bases between. Germline CDR1 DFQATT, CDR2 SNEGSKA (reference sequence). The CDR3 extends over 12 amino acids. For the CDR3, the DNA is TGCAGTGCCGACGGAGGTTACAATGAGCAGTTCTTC. It translates to CSADGGYNEQFF.

V and J are TRBV7-9 and TRBJ2-3; D is undetermined. The CDR3 length is 8 residues. V dropped 10 bases and J dropped 10 bases, with 6 bases sitting between them. Germline loops: CDR1 SEHNR, CDR2 FQNEAQ (reference sequence). This chain's CDR3 is CATRSQYF. CDR3 DNA: TGTGCCACCCGATCGCAGTATTTT.

The gene calls are TRBV20-1 and TRBJ2-3; TRBD1 might be the D (5 bases). The germline V gene encodes CDR1 DFQATT and CDR2 SNEGSKA (reference sequence). The CDR3 contains 12 residues. The V gene lost 1 base and the J gene lost 4 bases, with 6 bases spanning the gap. The CDR3 spells CSARGGPDTQYF. In DNA form, the CDR3 reads TGCAGTGCTAGAGGGGGCCCAGATACGCAGTATTTT.

This clonotype was observed many times. V usage is TRBV6-5 and J usage is TRBJ2-7, with D possibly being TRBD2 (5 bases). CDR1 and CDR2 from the germline V gene are MNHEY and SVGAGI. The CDR3 is 15 residues long. With 6 bases removed from V and 6 bases from J, the gap between germline ends came to 21 bases. CDR3 loop: CASRYPSRGDFEQYF. DNA of the CDR3: TGTGCCAGCAGATACCCTAGCAGAGGTGATTTCGAGCAGTACTTC.

The sample holds many counts of this clonotype. V is TRBV6-2 or TRBV6-3 and J is TRBJ2-6; D possibly uses TRBD1 or TRBD2 (6 bases each). CDR1 and CDR2 (germline): MNHEY, SVGEGT. CDR3 length: 15 residues. V was trimmed by 6 bases and J by 2 bases, leaving 11 bases between them. CDR3 loop: CASSKGGAGANVLTF. The CDR3 DNA sequence: TGTGCCAGCAGCAAGGGGGGAGCTGGGGCCAACGTCCTGACTTTC.

Ten or more counts support this clonotype. The rearrangement links TRBV20-1 to TRBJ1-5; D might be TRBD1 (6 bases). This CDR3 is 15 amino acids long. Germline CDR1 reads DFQATT; CDR2 reads SNEGSKA (reference sequence). Trimming left V 3 bases short and J 3 bases short, with 15 bases between. CDR3 coding DNA: TGCAGTGCTAGTAGGGACGGACAGATCAATCAGCCCCAGCATTTT. Protein sequence: CSASRDGQINQPQHF.

This clonotype was detected ten times or more. The rearrangement links TRBV6-1 to TRBJ2-7, with 11 bases fitting TRBD2. The V gene end was trimmed by 7 bases and the J gene end by 3 bases; junction bases not matched to a gene: 8. The CDR3 spans 15 residues. Germline V lookup: CDR1 MNHNS, CDR2 SASEGT. In DNA, the CDR3 is TGTGCCAGCAAAATCTCCGGGACTAGCGGCTACGAGCAGTACTTC. Amino acids: CASKISGTSGYEQYF.

In its sample, this clonotype was seen many times. The chain carries TRBV10-3 and TRBJ2-7; 14 bases align to TRBD2. The CDR3 loop spans 18 amino acids. Per germline, CDR1 ENHRY and CDR2 SYGVKD. Germline trimming cut 6 bases from V and 0 bases from J; bases unmatched to any gene: 10. Here the CDR3 reads CAIRGLGTSGGSSYEQYF. The CDR3 DNA reads as TGTGCCATCAGGGGATTAGGGACTAGCGGGGGTAGCTCCTACGAGCAGTACTTC.

This clonotype was found a few times. The chain is built from TRBV7-9 and TRBJ2-2, with D perhaps matching TRBD2 (6 bases). Between the trimmed V and J ends, which lost 5 bases and 5 bases, there was a span of 12 bases. This CDR3 spans 14 amino acids. The germline CDR1 and CDR2 sequences are SEHNR and FQNEAQ (reference sequence). The CDR3 here is CASSPFGGTGELFF. DNA for the CDR3: TGTGCCAGCAGCCCCTTTGGGGGGACCGGGGAGCTGTTTTTT.

There are many counts of this clonotype. The chain couples TRBV20-1 to TRBJ2-1; 9 bases map to TRBD2. Unmatched junction bases numbered 17, after V lost 5 bases and J lost 9 bases. CDR3 length: 16 residues. CDR1 is DFQATT and CDR2 is SNEGSKA in the germline V gene (reference sequence). DNA of the CDR3: TGCAGTGCTCAAGGGCCCTTAGCGGGAGTTCTGGGTGAGCAGTTCTTC. Its translation is CSAQGPLAGVLGEQFF.

This clonotype showed up many times. The chain employs TRBV12-3 or TRBV12-4 and TRBJ2-1, with 12 positions matching TRBD2. The CDR3 has 14 residues. With 6 bases clipped from V and 7 bases from J, the junction kept 4 bases outside the gene matches. CDR3 nucleotides: TGTGCCAGCAGCCTAGCGGGGGGGGTGAATGAGCAGTTCTTC. Its translation is CASSLAGGVNEQFF.

This clonotype was seen many times. At one of its ends the junction is not consistent with the germline gene, which may arise from a read error. The chain has TRBV7-7 and TRBJ2-2; D unresolved. The CDR3 runs to 14 residues. Per the germline V gene, CDR1 is SSHAT and CDR2 is FNYEAQ (reference sequence). CDR3 loop: CASSLGPAAGELFF. The DNA for the CDR3 is TGTGCTAGCAGCCTCGGACCGGCGGCAGGGGAGCTGTTTTTT.